This T cell receptor (beta chain) was sequenced in a study of cytotoxic CD8 clonotypes in ibrutinib-treated CLL. On the study more broadly: Response samples were taken after a median around 13 months of treatment, range 6 to 36.

Points on this clone: Germline and junction disagree at one end, which may indicate a read error.

Sequencing was designed to attain a depth spanning 1 in 200,000 to 1 in 1 million T cells. Only in-frame clones appear in the TCRdb table, and some are missing; sequencing was by immunoSEQ multiplex PCR. The sample includes about 140,000 clones, around 84% of them seen just once. The starting material was PBMCs, obtained after 36 months of ibrutinib treatment. The origin of this receptor is a human donor with chronic lymphocytic leukemia.

The CDR3, as DNA: TGCGCCAGCAGCTTCGGGGGTTCGGAAGCTTTCTTT. Translating gives CASSFGGSEAFF. V is TRBV11-2 and J is TRBJ1-1; D might be TRBD1 (5 bases). The CDR3 contains 12 residues. Germline CDR1 SGHAT, CDR2 FQNNGV.